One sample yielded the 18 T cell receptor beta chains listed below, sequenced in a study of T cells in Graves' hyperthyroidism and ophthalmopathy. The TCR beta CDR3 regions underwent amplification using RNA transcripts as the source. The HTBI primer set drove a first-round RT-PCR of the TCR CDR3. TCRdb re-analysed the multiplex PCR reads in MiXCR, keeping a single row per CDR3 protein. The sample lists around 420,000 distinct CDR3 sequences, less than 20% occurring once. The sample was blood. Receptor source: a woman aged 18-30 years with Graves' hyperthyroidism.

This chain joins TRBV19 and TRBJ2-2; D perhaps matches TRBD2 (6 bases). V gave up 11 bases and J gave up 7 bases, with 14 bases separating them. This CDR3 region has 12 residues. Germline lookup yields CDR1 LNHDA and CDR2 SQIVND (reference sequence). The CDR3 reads CASGGFHGELFF. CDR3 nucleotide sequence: TGTGCCTCCGGGGGTTTCCACGGGGAGCTGTTTTTT.

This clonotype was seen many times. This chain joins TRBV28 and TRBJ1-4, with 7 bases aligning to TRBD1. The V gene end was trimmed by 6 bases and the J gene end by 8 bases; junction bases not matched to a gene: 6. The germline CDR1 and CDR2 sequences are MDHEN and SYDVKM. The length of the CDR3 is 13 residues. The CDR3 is CASRGTAIEKLFF. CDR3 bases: TGTGCCAGCAGGGGGACAGCCATCGAAAAACTGTTTTTT.

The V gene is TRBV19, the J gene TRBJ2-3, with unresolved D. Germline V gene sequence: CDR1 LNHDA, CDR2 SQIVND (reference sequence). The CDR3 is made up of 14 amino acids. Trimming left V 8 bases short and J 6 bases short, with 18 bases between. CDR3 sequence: CASSLGQTWDTQYF. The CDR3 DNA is TGTGCCAGTTCTTTAGGCCAAACATGGGATACGCAGTATTTT.

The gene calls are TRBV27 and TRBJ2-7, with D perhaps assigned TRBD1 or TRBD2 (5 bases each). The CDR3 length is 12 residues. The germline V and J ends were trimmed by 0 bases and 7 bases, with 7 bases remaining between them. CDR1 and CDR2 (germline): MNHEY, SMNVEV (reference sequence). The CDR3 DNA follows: TGTGCCAGCAGTTTATCGGGACGGGAGCAGTACTTC. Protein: CASSLSGREQYF.

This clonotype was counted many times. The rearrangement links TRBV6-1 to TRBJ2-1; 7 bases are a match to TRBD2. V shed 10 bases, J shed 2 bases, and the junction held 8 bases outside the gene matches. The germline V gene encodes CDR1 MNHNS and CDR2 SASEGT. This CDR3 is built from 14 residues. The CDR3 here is CATCGSPTYNEQFF. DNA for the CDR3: TGTGCCACCTGCGGGAGTCCGACCTACAATGAGCAGTTCTTC.

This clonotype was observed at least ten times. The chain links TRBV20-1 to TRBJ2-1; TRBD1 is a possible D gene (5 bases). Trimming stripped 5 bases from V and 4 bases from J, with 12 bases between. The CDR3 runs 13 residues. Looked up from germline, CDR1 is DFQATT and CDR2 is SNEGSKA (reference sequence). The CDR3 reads CSAYSGAYNEQFF. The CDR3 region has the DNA TGCAGTGCTTACAGTGGGGCGTACAATGAGCAGTTCTTC.

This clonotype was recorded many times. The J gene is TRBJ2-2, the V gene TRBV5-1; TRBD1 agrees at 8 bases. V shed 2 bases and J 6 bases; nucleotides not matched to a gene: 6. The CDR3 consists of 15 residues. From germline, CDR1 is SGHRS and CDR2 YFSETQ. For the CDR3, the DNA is TGCGCCAGCAGCTTTGGGCAGGGGGCCGCCGGGGAGCTGTTTTTT. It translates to CASSFGQGAAGELFF.

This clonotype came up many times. CDR3 protein: CASSGGPHYEQYF. CDR3 in DNA: TGCGCCAGTTCAGGGGGCCCGCACTACGAGCAGTACTTC. V gene TRBV5-1 combines with J gene TRBJ2-7, with TRBD1 matching 8 bases. J lost 3 bases, V lost 8 bases, and 7 bases had no gene match. Germline V gives CDR1 SGHRS, CDR2 YFSETQ. The CDR3 is 13 residues long.

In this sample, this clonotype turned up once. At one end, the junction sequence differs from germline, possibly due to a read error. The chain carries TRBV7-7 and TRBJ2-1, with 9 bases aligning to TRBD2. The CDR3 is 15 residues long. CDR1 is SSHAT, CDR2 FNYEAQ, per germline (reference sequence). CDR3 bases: TGTGCTAGCAGCTTAGGGACTAGCCGAAGGAATGAGCAGTTCTTC. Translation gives CASSLGTSRRNEQFF.

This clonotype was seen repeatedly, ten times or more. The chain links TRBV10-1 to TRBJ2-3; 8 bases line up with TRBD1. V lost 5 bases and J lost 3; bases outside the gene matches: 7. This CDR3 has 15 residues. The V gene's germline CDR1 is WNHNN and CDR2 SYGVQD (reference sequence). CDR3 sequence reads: CASSQGQVRTDTQYF. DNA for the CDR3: TGCGCCAGCAGTCAGGGACAGGTCCGGACAGATACGCAGTATTTT.

CDR3 bases: TGTGCCAGCAGCGGCAGTGAGGGACAGGGGATGACCGGGGAGCTGTTTTTT. It codes for CASSGSEGQGMTGELFF. V usage is TRBV12-3 or TRBV12-4 and J usage is TRBJ2-2, with TRBD1 identical over 10 bases. Trimming removed 6 bases from V and 5 bases from J; junction bases left unmatched: 12. CDR3 length: 17 amino acids.

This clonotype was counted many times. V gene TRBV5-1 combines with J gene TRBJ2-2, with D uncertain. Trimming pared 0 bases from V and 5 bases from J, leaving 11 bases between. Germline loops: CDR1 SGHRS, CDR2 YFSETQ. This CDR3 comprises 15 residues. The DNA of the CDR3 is TGCGCCAGCAGCTTGGAGGTGAGAGGTACCGGGGAGCTGTTTTTT. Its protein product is CASSLEVRGTGELFF.

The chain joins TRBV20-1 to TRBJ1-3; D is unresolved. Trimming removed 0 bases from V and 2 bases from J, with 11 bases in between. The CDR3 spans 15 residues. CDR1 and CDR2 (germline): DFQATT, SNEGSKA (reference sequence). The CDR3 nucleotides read TGCAGTGCTAGAGATGGTGGGGTTCCTGGAAACACCATATATTTT. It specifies CSARDGGVPGNTIYF.

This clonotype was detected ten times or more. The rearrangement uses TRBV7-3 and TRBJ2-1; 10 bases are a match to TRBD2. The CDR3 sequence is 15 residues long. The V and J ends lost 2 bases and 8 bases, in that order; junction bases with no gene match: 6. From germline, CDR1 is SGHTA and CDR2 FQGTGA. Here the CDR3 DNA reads TGTGCCAGCAGCTTACGACTAGCGGGTGGCGATGAGCAGTTCTTC. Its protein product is CASSLRLAGGDEQFF.

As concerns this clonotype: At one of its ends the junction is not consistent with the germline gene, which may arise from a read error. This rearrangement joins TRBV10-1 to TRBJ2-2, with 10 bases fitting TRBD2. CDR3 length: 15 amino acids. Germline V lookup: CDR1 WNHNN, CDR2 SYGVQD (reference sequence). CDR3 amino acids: CASSESGRDTGELSF. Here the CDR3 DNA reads TGCGCCAGCAGTGAGAGCGGGAGGGACACCGGGGAGCTGTCTTTT.

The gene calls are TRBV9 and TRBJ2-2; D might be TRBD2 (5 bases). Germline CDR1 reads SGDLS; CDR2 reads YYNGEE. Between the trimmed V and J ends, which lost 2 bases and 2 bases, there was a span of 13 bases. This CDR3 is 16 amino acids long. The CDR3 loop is CASSVHGRGNTGELFF. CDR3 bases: TGTGCCAGCAGCGTCCACGGACGGGGAAACACCGGGGAGCTGTTTTTT.

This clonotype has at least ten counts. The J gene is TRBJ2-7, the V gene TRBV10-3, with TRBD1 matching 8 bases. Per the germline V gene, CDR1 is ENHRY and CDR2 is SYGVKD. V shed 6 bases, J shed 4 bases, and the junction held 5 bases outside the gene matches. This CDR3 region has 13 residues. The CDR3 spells CAISNTGGYEQYF. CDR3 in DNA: TGTGCCATCAGCAACACAGGGGGATACGAGCAGTACTTC.

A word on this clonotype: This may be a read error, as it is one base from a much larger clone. DNA of the CDR3: TGCAGTGCCGACAGTGGAATCGGCAATCAGCCCCAGCATTTT. As protein: CSADSGIGNQPQHF. V gene TRBV20-1 combines with J gene TRBJ1-5; D perhaps matches TRBD1 (5 bases). The CDR3 runs 14 residues. Germline V lookup: CDR1 DFQATT, CDR2 SNEGSKA (reference sequence). The ends were cut back, 6 bases at V and 2 bases at J, with 14 bases in the middle.